This passage covers 22 T cell receptor beta chains from one sample sequenced in a study of low-dose radiotherapy and immunotherapy resistance in tumors. Time point denoted: before trial treatment. Amplification of TCRs used a constant-region primer and V-primer adapter for around 19 PCR cycles. TCRdb analysed the reads with MiXCR anew, one entry per CDR3 protein. Of roughly 46,000 distinct CDR3 sequences listed, approximately 12% are singletons. The input for sequencing was PBMCs, taken before treatment. The receptors shown here come from a female donor with ovarian cancer.

This clonotype has only one observation. V is TRBV20-1 and J is TRBJ2-1; D is undetermined. Trimming left V 2 bases short and J 9 bases short, with 11 bases between. The CDR3 is 12 residues long. The germline V gene encodes CDR1 DFQATT and CDR2 SNEGSKA (reference sequence). The CDR3 reads CSARPLSIEQFF. CDR3 in DNA: TGCAGTGCTAGACCTTTGTCGATTGAGCAGTTCTTC.

To note about this clonotype: A far larger clone differs by one base, so this is likely a read error. The chain carries TRBV6-5 and TRBJ2-7; D gene uncertain. The CDR3 extends over 13 amino acids. Germline CDR1 and CDR2: MNHEY and SVGAGI. V was shortened by 8 bases and J by 0 bases, with 11 bases between the two germline ends. The CDR3 sequence: CASRETVSYEQYV. DNA of the CDR3: TGTGCCAGCCGAGAAACTGTCTCCTACGAGCAGTACGTC.

This clonotype was recorded many times. This rearrangement joins TRBV20-1 to TRBJ2-1; weak D call: TRBD1 (5 bases). Trimming stripped 0 bases from V and 0 bases from J, with 9 bases between. The CDR3 runs to 15 residues. Germline V CDR1 and CDR2: DFQATT, SNEGSKA (reference sequence). The CDR3 reads CSARDLQVSYNEQFF. The CDR3 DNA reads TGCAGTGCTAGAGACTTACAGGTCTCCTACAATGAGCAGTTCTTC.

This clonotype was seen many times. The genes are TRBV7-3 and TRBJ2-2; 13 bases fit TRBD2. The CDR3 runs to 16 residues. Germline assignment: CDR1 SGHTA and CDR2 FQGTGA. J was trimmed by 7 bases and V by 1 base; bases with no gene match: 3. CDR3 amino acids: CASSLRTSGSGGELFF. The CDR3 DNA follows: TGTGCCAGCAGCTTAAGGACTAGCGGGAGTGGCGGGGAGCTGTTTTTT. Looking up the rest from reference TRBV7-3 and TRBJ2-2 gives the full variable domain: GAGVSQTPSNKVTEKGKYVELRCDPISGHTALYWYRQSLGQGPEFLIYFQGTGAADDSGLPNDRFFAVRPEGSVSTLKIQRTERGDSAVYLCASSLRTSGSGGELFFGEGSRLTVL.

This clonotype was seen ten or more times. The chain links TRBV28 to TRBJ1-1; TRBD1 is a possible D gene (5 bases). This CDR3 comprises 14 residues. Germline V gene lookup returns CDR1 MDHEN and CDR2 SYDVKM. Trimming shortened V by 8 bases and J by 3 bases, and 16 bases separated the two germline ends. CDR3 sequence reads: CASASGGRDTEAFF. In DNA form, the CDR3 reads TGTGCCAGCGCCTCCGGGGGTCGGGACACTGAAGCTTTCTTT.

This clonotype was counted at least ten times. This chain connects TRBV2 to TRBJ2-2; 8 positions match TRBD2. CDR1 is SNHLY, CDR2 FYNNEI, per germline. Trimming took 6 bases from V and 6 from J; bases not matched to a gene: 0. There are 12 residues in the CDR3. The CDR3 loop is CASRGLAGELFF. The CDR3 region has the DNA TGTGCCAGCAGGGGACTAGCCGGGGAGCTGTTTTTT.

In its sample, this clonotype was seen many times. This chain connects TRBV7-3 to TRBJ1-2, with D possibly matching TRBD1 (6 bases). This CDR3 is built from 15 residues. Between the trimmed V and J ends, which lost 5 bases and 0 bases, there was a span of 13 bases. Germline V gene sequence: CDR1 SGHTA, CDR2 FQGTGA. This chain's CDR3 is CASSPQGLANYGYTF. The CDR3 coding sequence is TGTGCCAGCAGCCCACAGGGCCTTGCTAACTATGGCTACACCTTC.

This sequence joins TRBV20-1 and TRBJ2-7, with 8 positions matching TRBD1. The CDR3 is made up of 15 amino acids. The V gene's germline CDR1 is DFQATT and CDR2 SNEGSKA (reference sequence). The J segment lost 3 bases and the V segment lost 3 bases, leaving 10 bases of the junction unmatched. The CDR3 sequence is CSASRATGDFYEQYF. The CDR3, as DNA: TGCAGTGCTAGCCGCGCGACAGGGGATTTCTACGAGCAGTACTTC.

This clonotype was seen at least ten times. The CDR3 DNA sequence: TGTGCCAGCACCCCGGACGTTTCCTACGAGCAGTACTTC. Amino acids: CASTPDVSYEQYF. The chain joins TRBV11-2 to TRBJ2-7, with no clear D. The CDR3 contains 13 residues. The germline CDR1 and CDR2 sequences are SGHAT and FQNNGV. V was pared by 7 bases and J by 1 base, with 11 bases between.

Regarding this clonotype: A far larger clone is one base from this, pointing to a likely read error. This likely comes from a read error, as the CDR3 has no conserved phenylalanine or tryptophan at its end. CDR3 sequence reads: CASIEASLNSGNTIYV. The DNA of the CDR3 is TGTGCCAGCATCGAGGCCAGCCTCAACTCTGGAAACACCATATATGTT. V usage is TRBV13 and J usage is TRBJ1-3, with unresolved D. This CDR3 comprises 16 residues. V gave up 7 bases and J gave up 0 bases, with 16 bases separating them. In germline, CDR1 is PRHDT, CDR2 FYEKMQ (reference sequence).

This clonotype was picked up many times. The chain recombines TRBV9 with TRBJ2-1; 8 bases are shared with TRBD2. The CDR3 consists of 16 residues. The germline V gene has CDR1 SGDLS and CDR2 YYNGEE. V was clipped by 0 bases and J by 2 bases; unmatched bases: 4. CDR3 sequence reads: CASSVAAGGTYNEQFF. DNA of the CDR3: TGTGCCAGCAGCGTAGCCGCGGGAGGAACCTACAATGAGCAGTTCTTC.

The sample holds many counts of this clonotype. The CDR3, as DNA: TGTGCCAGCAGCTTAGAACACTCCTACAATGAGCAGTTCTTC. Encoded protein: CASSLEHSYNEQFF. The V gene is TRBV11-3, the J gene TRBJ2-1, with unresolved D. This CDR3 region has 14 residues. Trimming removed 0 bases at V and 0 bases at J, with 3 bases between. In germline, CDR1 is SGHNT, CDR2 YENEEA.

A few counts support this clonotype. The chain recombines TRBV2 with TRBJ2-5; the match to TRBD2 covers 9 bases. This CDR3 spans 17 amino acids. Germline V gene sequence: CDR1 SNHLY, CDR2 FYNNEI. The V segment lost 5 bases and the J segment 5 bases; nucleotides outside the gene matches: 15. The CDR3 loop is CASSKGAGGPPWETQYF. The CDR3 DNA sequence: TGTGCCAGCAGTAAAGGAGCGGGGGGCCCCCCGTGGGAGACCCAGTACTTC. Variable domain in full (rest from reference TRBV2 and TRBJ2-5): EPEVTQTPSHQVTQMGQEVILRCVPISNHLYFYWYRQILGQKVEFLVSFYNNEISEKSEIFDDQFSVERPDGSNFTLKIRSTKLEDSAMYFCASSKGAGGPPWETQYFGPGTRLLVL.

The chain joins TRBV3-1 to TRBJ2-7; D gene unclear. Trimming pared 4 bases from V and 5 bases from J, leaving 6 bases between. The germline CDR1 and CDR2 sequences are LGHDT and YNNKEL (reference sequence). This CDR3 has 11 residues. Written as DNA, the CDR3 is TGTGCCAGCAGCCGCAGCAACGAGCAGTACTTC. It specifies CASSRSNEQYF.

The table lists this clonotype with many counts. This chain links TRBV5-6 with TRBJ2-1; D not certain. Trimming left V 4 bases short and J 5 bases short, with 13 bases between. The CDR3 loop spans 14 amino acids. Germline V CDR1 and CDR2: SGHDT, YYEEEE. CDR3 nucleotides: TGTGCCAGCAGCCAATGGATGCCGGACAATGAGCAGTTCTTC. This sequence encodes CASSQWMPDNEQFF.

On this clonotype: This is likely an artifact of a read error, given a far larger clone one base away. J is TRBJ2-7 and V is TRBV10-3, with 8 bases lining up with TRBD1. This CDR3 is built from 15 residues. V was clipped by 3 bases and J by 7 bases; unmatched bases: 11. The V gene's germline CDR1 is ENHRY and CDR2 SYGVKD. CDR3 protein: CAISDGQGANNEQYF. In DNA, the CDR3 is TGTGCCATCAGTGACGGTCAGGGGGCAAACAATGAGCAGTACTTC.

This clonotype was observed at least ten times. This chain links TRBV20-1 with TRBJ2-7; D is possibly TRBD1 (5 bases). This CDR3 is 12 amino acids long. The V end was cut by 0 bases, the J end by 4 bases, with 7 bases between. The germline V gene encodes CDR1 DFQATT and CDR2 SNEGSKA (reference sequence). Here the CDR3 DNA reads TGCAGTGCTAGAGACAGGGTGTACGAGCAGTACTTC. Encoded protein: CSARDRVYEQYF.

Comment on this clonotype: A far larger clone is one nucleotide away, so this likely arose from a read error. CDR3 sequence: CASTRTSLGEQYF. CDR3 DNA sequence: TGTGCCAGCACCCGGACTAGCCTCGGGGAGCAGTACTTC. The chain carries TRBV12-3 or TRBV12-4 and TRBJ2-7; 8 bases match TRBD2. With V trimmed by 7 bases and J by 7 bases, 9 bases remained unmatched. There are 13 residues in the CDR3.

This clonotype was recorded many times. This chain links TRBV12-3 or TRBV12-4 with TRBJ1-1; the D gene is possibly TRBD1 (5 bases). The CDR3 loop spans 13 amino acids. The V gene lost 2 bases and the J gene lost 5 bases, with 9 bases spanning the gap. The CDR3 region has the DNA TGTGCCAGCAGTTTACAGGGTGGAACTGAAGCTTTCTTT. Protein: CASSLQGGTEAFF.

The table lists this clonotype with many counts. J is TRBJ1-1 and V is TRBV7-2, with D unresolved. The CDR3 length is 15 residues. Germline-derived CDR1 and CDR2 are SGHTA and FQGNSA. Trimming removed 5 bases from V and 5 bases from J, with 18 bases in between. CDR3 protein: CASSPYITGGTEAFF. The CDR3, as DNA: TGTGCCAGCAGCCCCTACATCACCGGTGGAACTGAAGCTTTCTTT.

This clonotype has a count of ten or more. The genes are TRBV28 and TRBJ1-1, with D unclear. The CDR3 consists of 12 residues. Trimming left V 5 bases short and J 2 bases short, with 6 bases between. Germline loops: CDR1 MDHEN, CDR2 SYDVKM. Here the CDR3 DNA reads TGTGCCAGCAGTGTGGGTAACACTGAAGCTTTCTTT. Encoded protein: CASSVGNTEAFF.

For this clonotype: One base separates it from a far larger clone, so it is likely a read error. J is TRBJ2-1 and V is TRBV5-1, with TRBD2 matching over 7 bases. CDR1 is SGHRS, CDR2 YFSETQ, per germline. V lost 2 bases and J lost 10; bases outside the gene matches: 15. The CDR3 is 16 amino acids. The CDR3 DNA reads as TGCGCCAGCAGCTTCGGAGCGGGGCTAGGCTCCTACGAGCAGTTCTTC. This gives the protein CASSFGAGLGSYEQFF. Drawing the rest from reference TRBV5-1 and TRBJ2-1, the complete variable domain is KAGVTQTPRYLIKTRGQQVTLSCSPISGHRSVSWYQQTPGQGLQFLFEYFSETQRNKGNFPGRFSGRQFSNSRSEMNVSTLELGDSALYLCASSFGAGLGSYEQFFGPGTRLTVL.